The subject of this entry is one T cell receptor beta chain. The data stem from a study of blood T cell repertoires in COVID-19. This table comes from immunoSEQ multiplex PCR, and its TCRdb copy is limited to in-frame clones, with some not included. The table shows about 110,000 clones, with around nine tenths occurring only once. CDR3 length equals 15 residues. Trimming cost V 3 bases and J 1 base, with 7 bases left between them. Looked up from germline, CDR1 is LGHDT and CDR2 is YNNKEL (reference sequence). The sequenced sample was peripheral blood. The clonotype comes from a woman aged 30 to 39 with acute or convalescent COVID-19. V gene TRBV3-1 (or the pseudogene TRBV3-2) combines with J gene TRBJ2-6; D perhaps matches TRBD1 (6 bases). DNA of the CDR3: TGTGCCAGCAGCCAGGGGGCTTCTGGGGCCAACGTCCTGACTTTC. Translation: CASSQGASGANVLTF.